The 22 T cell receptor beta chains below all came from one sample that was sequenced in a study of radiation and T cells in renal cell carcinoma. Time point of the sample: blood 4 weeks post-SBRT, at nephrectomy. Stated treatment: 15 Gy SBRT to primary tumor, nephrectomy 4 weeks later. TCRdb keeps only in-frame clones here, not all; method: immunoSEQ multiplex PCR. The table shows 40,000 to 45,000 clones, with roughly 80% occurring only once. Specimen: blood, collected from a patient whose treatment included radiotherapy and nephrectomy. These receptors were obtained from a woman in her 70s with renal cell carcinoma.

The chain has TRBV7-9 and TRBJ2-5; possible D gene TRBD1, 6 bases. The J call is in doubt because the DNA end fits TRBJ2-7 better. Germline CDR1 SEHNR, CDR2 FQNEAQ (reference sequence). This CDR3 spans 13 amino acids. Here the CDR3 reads CASSGLQGYEQYF. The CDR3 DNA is TGTGCCAGCAGCGGATTACAGGGCTACGAGCAGTACTTC.

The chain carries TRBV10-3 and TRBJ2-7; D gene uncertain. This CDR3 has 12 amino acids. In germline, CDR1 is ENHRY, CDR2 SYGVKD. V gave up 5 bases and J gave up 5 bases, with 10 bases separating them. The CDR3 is CAISQTRNEQYF. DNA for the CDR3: TGTGCCATCAGTCAAACAAGGAACGAGCAGTACTTC.

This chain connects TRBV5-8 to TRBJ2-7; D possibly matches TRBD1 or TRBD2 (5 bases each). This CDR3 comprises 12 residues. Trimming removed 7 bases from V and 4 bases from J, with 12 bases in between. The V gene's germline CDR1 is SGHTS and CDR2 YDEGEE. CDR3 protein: CASGTPGYEQYF. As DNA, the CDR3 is TGTGCCAGCGGGACCCCGGGGTACGAGCAGTACTTC.

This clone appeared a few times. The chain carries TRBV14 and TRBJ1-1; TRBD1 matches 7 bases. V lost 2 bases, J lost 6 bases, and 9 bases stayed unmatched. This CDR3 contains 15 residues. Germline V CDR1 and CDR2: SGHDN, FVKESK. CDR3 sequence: CASSQRAGGSAEAFF. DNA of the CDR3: TGTGCCAGCAGCCAAAGAGCAGGGGGTAGCGCTGAAGCTTTCTTT.

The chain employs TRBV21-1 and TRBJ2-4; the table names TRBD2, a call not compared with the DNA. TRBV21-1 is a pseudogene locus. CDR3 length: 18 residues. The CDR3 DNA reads TGTGCCAGCAGCAAAAAATCCACCCGGCGGGAGGTCAAAAACATTCAGTACTTC. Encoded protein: CASSKKSTRREVKNIQYF.

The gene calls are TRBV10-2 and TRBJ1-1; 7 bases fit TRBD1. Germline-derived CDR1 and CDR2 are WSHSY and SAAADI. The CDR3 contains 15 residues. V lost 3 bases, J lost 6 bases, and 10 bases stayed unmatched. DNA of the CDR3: TGCGCCAGCAGTGACAAAAGGGGGCGAGGGTCTGAAGCTTTCTTT. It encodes CASSDKRGRGSEAFF.

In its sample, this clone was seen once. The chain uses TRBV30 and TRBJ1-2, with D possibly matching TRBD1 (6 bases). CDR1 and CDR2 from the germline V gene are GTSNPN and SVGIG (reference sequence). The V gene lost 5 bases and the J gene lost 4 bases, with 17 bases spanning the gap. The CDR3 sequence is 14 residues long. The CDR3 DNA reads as TGTGCCTGGGATAAGGACAGCCCAATCTATGGCTACACCTTC. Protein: CAWDKDSPIYGYTF.

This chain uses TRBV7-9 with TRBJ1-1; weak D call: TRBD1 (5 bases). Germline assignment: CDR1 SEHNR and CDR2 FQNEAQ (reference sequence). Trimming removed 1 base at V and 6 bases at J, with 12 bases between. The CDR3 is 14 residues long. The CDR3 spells CASSLVVGAPEAFF. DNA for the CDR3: TGTGCCAGCAGCTTAGTTGTTGGGGCTCCTGAAGCTTTCTTT.

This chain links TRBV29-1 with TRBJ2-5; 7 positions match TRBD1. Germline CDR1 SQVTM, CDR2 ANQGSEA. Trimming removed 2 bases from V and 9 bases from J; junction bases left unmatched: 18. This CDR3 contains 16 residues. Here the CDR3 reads CSVEKSRSGTVRSQYF. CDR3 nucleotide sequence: TGCAGCGTTGAAAAATCCCGATCCGGGACAGTTAGGTCCCAGTACTTC.

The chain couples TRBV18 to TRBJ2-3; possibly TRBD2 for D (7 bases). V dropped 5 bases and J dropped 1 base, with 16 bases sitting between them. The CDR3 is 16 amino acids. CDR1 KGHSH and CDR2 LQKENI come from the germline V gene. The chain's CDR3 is CASSTGLGGGTDTQYF. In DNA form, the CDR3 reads TGTGCCAGCTCAACCGGATTAGGGGGGGGCACAGATACGCAGTATTTT.

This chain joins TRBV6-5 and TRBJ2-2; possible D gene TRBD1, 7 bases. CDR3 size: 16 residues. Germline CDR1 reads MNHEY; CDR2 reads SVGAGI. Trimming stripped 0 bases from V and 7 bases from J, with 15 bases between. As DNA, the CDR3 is TGTGCCAGCAGTTACTCCGGAGGAGGGGGCATCGGGGAGCTGTTTTTT. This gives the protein CASSYSGGGGIGELFF.

This chain's CDR3 is CASSPGRDEQFF. The CDR3, as DNA: TGTGCCAGCAGCCCGGGCCGGGATGAGCAGTTCTTC. The chain combines TRBV7-9 with TRBJ2-1; D is uncertain. Germline V lookup: CDR1 SEHNR, CDR2 FQNEAQ (reference sequence). The CDR3 contains 12 residues. The V end lost 5 bases, the J end lost 8 bases, and 10 bases lay between the germline ends. The complete variable domain, with remaining parts taken from reference TRBV7-9 and TRBJ2-1, reads DTGVSQNPRHKITKRGQNVTFRCDPISEHNRLYWYRQTLGQGPEFLTYFQNEAQLEKSRLLSDRFSAERPKGSFSTLEIQRTEQGDSAMYLCASSPGRDEQFFGPGTRLTVL.

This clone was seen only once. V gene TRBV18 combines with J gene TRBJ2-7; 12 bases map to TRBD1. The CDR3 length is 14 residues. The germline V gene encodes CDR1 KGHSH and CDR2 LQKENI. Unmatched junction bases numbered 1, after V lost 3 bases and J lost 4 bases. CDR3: CASSPGQGAYEQYF. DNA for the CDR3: TGTGCCAGCTCACCGGGACAGGGGGCTTACGAGCAGTACTTC.

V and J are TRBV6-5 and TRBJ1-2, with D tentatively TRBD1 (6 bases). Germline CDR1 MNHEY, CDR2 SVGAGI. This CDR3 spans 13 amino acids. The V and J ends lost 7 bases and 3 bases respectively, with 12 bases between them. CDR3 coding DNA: TGTGCCAGCACCCTAGGACAGTACTATGGCTACACCTTC. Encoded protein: CASTLGQYYGYTF.

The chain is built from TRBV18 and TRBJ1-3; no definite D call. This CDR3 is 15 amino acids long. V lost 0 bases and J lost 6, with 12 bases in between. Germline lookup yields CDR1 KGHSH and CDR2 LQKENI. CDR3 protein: CASSPPGFGSNTIYF. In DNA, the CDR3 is TGTGCCAGCTCACCACCCGGGTTCGGATCAAACACCATATATTTT.

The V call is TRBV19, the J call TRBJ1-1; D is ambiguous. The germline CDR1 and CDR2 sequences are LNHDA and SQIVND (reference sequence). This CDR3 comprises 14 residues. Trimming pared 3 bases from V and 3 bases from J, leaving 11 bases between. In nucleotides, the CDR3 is TGTGCCAGTAGTATTGGGGAGTTTGACACTGAAGCTTTCTTT. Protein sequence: CASSIGEFDTEAFF.

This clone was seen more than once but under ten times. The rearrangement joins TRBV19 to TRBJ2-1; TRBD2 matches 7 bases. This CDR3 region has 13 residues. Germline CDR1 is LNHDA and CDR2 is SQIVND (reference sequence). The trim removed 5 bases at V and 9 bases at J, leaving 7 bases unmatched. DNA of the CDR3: TGTGCCAGTAGTGTCGTGAGCGGGGCTGAGCAGTTCTTC. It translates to CASSVVSGAEQFF.

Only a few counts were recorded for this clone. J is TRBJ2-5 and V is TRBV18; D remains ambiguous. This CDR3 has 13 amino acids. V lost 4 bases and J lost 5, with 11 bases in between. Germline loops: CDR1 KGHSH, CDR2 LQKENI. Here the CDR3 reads CASSQTLGETQYF. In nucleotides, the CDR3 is TGTGCCAGCTCACAGACCTTGGGTGAGACCCAGTACTTC.

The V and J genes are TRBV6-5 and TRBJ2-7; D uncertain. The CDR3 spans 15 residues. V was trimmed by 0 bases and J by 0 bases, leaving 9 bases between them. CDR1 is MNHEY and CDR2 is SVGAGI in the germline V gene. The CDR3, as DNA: TGTGCCAGCAGTTACTCGTCCTATGGCTCCTACGAGCAGTACTTC. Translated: CASSYSSYGSYEQYF.

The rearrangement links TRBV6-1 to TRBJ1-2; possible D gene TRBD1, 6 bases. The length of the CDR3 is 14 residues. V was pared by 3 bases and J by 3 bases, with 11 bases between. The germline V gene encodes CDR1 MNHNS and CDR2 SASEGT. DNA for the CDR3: TGTGCCAGCAGTGAGGGGGGGCTTGACTATGGCTACACCTTC. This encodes CASSEGGLDYGYTF.

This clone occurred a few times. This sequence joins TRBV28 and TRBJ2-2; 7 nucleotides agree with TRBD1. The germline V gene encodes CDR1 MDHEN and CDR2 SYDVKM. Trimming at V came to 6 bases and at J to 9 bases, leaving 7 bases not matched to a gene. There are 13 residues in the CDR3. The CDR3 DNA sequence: TGTGCCAGCAGCTCCACAGGGGTCAGGGAGCTGTTTTTT. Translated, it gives CASSSTGVRELFF.

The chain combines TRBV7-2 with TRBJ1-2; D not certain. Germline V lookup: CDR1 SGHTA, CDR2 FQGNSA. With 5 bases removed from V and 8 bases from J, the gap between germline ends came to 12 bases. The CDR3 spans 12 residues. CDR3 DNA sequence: TGTGCCAGCAGCCCGGGCGACGGCGGCTACACCTTC. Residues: CASSPGDGGYTF.